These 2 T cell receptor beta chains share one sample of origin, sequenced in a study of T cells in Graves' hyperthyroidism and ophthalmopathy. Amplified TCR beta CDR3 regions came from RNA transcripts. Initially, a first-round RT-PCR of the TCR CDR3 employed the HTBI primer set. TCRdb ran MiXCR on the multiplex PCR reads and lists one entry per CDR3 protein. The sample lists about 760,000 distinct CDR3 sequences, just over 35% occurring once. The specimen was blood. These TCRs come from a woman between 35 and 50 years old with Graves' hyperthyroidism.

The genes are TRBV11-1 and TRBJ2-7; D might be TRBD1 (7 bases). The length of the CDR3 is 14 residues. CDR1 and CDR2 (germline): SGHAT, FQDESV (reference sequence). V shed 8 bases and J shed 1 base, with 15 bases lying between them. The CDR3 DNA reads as TGTGCCAGCCCAACAGGGGACTTGTCCTACGAGCAGTACTTC. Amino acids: CASPTGDLSYEQYF.

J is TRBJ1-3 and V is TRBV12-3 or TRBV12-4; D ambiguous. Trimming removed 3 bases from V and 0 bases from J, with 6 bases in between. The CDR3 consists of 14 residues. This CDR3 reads CASSFGDSGNTIYF. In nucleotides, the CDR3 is TGTGCCAGCAGTTTCGGGGACTCTGGAAACACCATATATTTT.